Listed below are T cell receptor beta chains from one sample, sequenced in a study of T-cell memory formation after mild COVID-19. TCRdb fed the 5' RACE reads into MiXCR, producing one record per CDR3 protein. The table has about 200,000 distinct CDR3 sequences, around 20% seen once. The sequencing input was PBMCs or a T cell subset sorted from them (not recorded which). These receptors all come from an adult woman who had mild COVID-19 (a few samples of this study predate the infection). Cell type and time point are not known. Each CDR3 is given with its conserved first and last residue. The D gene is left open where the match is weak. For some rows the clone size is stated as once, few or many, or as a class when expanded; others skip it.

V gene,clone size,J gene,D gene,CDR3 DNA,CDR3 protein
TRBV7-3,-,TRBJ2-1,TRBD2,TGTGCCAGCAGCTCCTCCGGGACTAGCGTGGGTGAGCAGTTCTTC,CASSSSGTSVGEQFF
TRBV7-3,once,TRBJ2-1,TRBD2,TGTGCCAGCAGCTTACCAAGGGGGTCCGACGGGAGGGCCTACAATGAGCAGTTCTTC,CASSLPRGSDGRAYNEQFF
TRBV20-1,-,TRBJ1-1,-,TGCAGTGCTAGAGACTCAGTAAGGGTTCGGAACACTGAAGCTTTCTTT,CSARDSVRVRNTEAFF
TRBV5-1,-,TRBJ1-4,-,TGCGCCAGCAGCTTGACGGGGGAAAGGGAAAAACTGTTTTTT,CASSLTGEREKLFF
TRBV15,-,TRBJ2-2,-,TGTGCCACCAGCAGGGGGGACACCGGGGAGCTGTTTTTT,CATSRGDTGELFF
TRBV20-1,few,TRBJ1-5,-,TGCAGTGCTAGGAAAAGGGCTAGCAATCAGCCCCAGCATTTT,CSARKRASNQPQHF
TRBV7-7,-,TRBJ2-5,-,TGTGCCAGCAGCGCCGGCCTACTCGTGGGGGAGGAGACCCAGTACTTC,CASSAGLLVGEETQYF
TRBV10-3,-,TRBJ2-7,-,TGTGCCATCAGTGAGGGTAGGGAGCAGTACTTC,CAISEGREQYF
TRBV25-1,-,TRBJ2-1,TRBD1,TGTGCCAGCAGTGTACCTCCGGACAGGGGTGGGTATGAGCAGTTCTTC,CASSVPPDRGGYEQFF
TRBV2,-,TRBJ2-3,-,TGTGCCAGCACCCCGACAGTGGTTACGCAGTATTTT,CASTPTVVTQYF
TRBV24-1,few,TRBJ1-1,TRBD1,TGTGCCACCAGTGAAGGACAGGGGGCCACTGAAGCTTTCTTT,CATSEGQGATEAFF
TRBV6-1,-,TRBJ2-3,TRBD2,TGTGCCAGCAGTGTGTCTAGCGGGGGGGGTACGCAGTATTTT,CASSVSSGGGTQYF
TRBV15,few,TRBJ1-4,-,TGTGCCACCAGCAACAGGGTCTCTAATGAAAAACTGTTTTTT,CATSNRVSNEKLFF
TRBV5-1,-,TRBJ2-5,TRBD2,TGCGCCAGCAGTTTAGGGACTAGCGCCTTTTTAGAGACCCAGTACTTC,CASSLGTSAFLETQYF
TRBV29-1,-,TRBJ2-1,-,TGCAGCGCCGAAGAAGGATTCTCCTACAATGAGCAGTTCTTC,CSAEEGFSYNEQFF
TRBV20-1,-,TRBJ1-1,TRBD1,TGCAGTGCCACACGTGGGGGACAGGGGAACACTGAAGCTTTCTTT,CSATRGGQGNTEAFF
TRBV4-1,few,TRBJ1-5,-,TGCGCCAGCAGCCAATCCCACGGAGGAGTCAATCAGCCCCAGCATTTT,CASSQSHGGVNQPQHF
TRBV12-3/TRBV12-4,few,TRBJ1-2,-,TGTGCCAGCAGTTTATATGGTCGAGGCGGCTACACCTTC,CASSLYGRGGYTF
TRBV7-9,many,TRBJ2-1,TRBD2,TGTGCCAGCAGCTCCAGCGGGGGCTACAATGAGCAGTTCTTC,CASSSSGGYNEQFF
TRBV20-1,few,TRBJ2-7,-,TGCAGTGCTAGAGGACGGATGCCCTACGAGCAGTACTTC,CSARGRMPYEQYF
TRBV18,-,TRBJ2-4,-,TGTGCCAGCTCACCACCAGGGGCAAACATTCAGTACTTC,CASSPPGANIQYF
TRBV6-2/TRBV6-3,few,TRBJ1-2,-,TGTGCCAGCAGTTACATGAGCCAGGGGAACTATGGCTACACCTTC,CASSYMSQGNYGYTF
TRBV12-3/TRBV12-4,-,TRBJ1-2,-,TGTGCCAGCACCTTGGGGGGATACTATGGCTACACCTTC,CASTLGGYYGYTF
TRBV20-1,-,TRBJ2-7,TRBD2,TGCCCAGCACCCGGGACTAGCAAGTACGAGCAGTACTTC,CPAPGTSKYEQYF
TRBV4-3,few,TRBJ2-1,TRBD2,TGCGCCAGCAGCCAAGCGGGGGGTCCCTACAATGAGCAGTTCTTC,CASSQAGGPYNEQFF
TRBV6-2/TRBV6-3,-,TRBJ2-7,-,TGTGCCAGCAGTTTCACCGGGCCCCCAACCTACGAGCAGTACTTC,CASSFTGPPTYEQYF
TRBV12-3/TRBV12-4,-,TRBJ1-5,-,TGTGCCAGCAGTTGGGGCAATCAGCCCCAGCATTTT,CASSWGNQPQHF
TRBV29-1,-,TRBJ2-3,-,TGCAGCGTTGAAGATCGCCGGGGGAGGCAGTATTTT,CSVEDRRGRQYF
TRBV25-1,-,TRBJ2-4,TRBD1,TGTGCCAGCAGTGAAACCGTCCTACAGGGGAAAAACATTCAGTACTTC,CASSETVLQGKNIQYF
TRBV29-1,few,TRBJ2-1,-,TGCAGCGGATTAGTTGGGGAGCAGTTCTTC,CSGLVGEQFF
TRBV29-1,many,TRBJ2-7,-,TGCAGCGCTACCGGGACAAGCTACGAGCAGTACTTC,CSATGTSYEQYF
TRBV6-5,-,TRBJ2-2,TRBD1,TGTGCCAGCAACCCCCGGACAGGGCTGACCGGGGAGCTGTTTTTT,CASNPRTGLTGELFF
TRBV4-3,few,TRBJ2-1,TRBD2,TGCGCCAGCAGCCAAGATGGGGGGGTTGGGAATGAGCAGTTCTTC,CASSQDGGVGNEQFF
TRBV27,few,TRBJ2-7,TRBD1,TGTGCCAGCAAGCCAGGGGGCGCGGGTAAGCAGTACTTC,CASKPGGAGKQYF
TRBV5-8,-,TRBJ1-1,-,TGTGCCAGCAGCTTAAGTGGGGGTTTAATGAACACTGAAGCTTTCTTT,CASSLSGGLMNTEAFF
TRBV6-6,few,TRBJ2-7,TRBD2,TGTGCCAGCCGCCTTGCAGCGGGAAGGGACGAGCAGTACTTC,CASRLAAGRDEQYF
TRBV29-1,-,TRBJ2-7,TRBD1,TGCAGCGTTGAAGACCGGACAGGGGTCATACTCTACGAGCAGTACTTC,CSVEDRTGVILYEQYF
TRBV20-1,-,TRBJ2-3,-,TGCAGTGCTGGGGACGCCGGAAATACGCAGTATTTT,CSAGDAGNTQYF
TRBV7-3,-,TRBJ2-2,-,TGTGCCAGCAGCTCATCGACCGGGGAGCTGTTTTTT,CASSSSTGELFF
TRBV4-2,-,TRBJ2-1,TRBD2,TGTGCCAGCAGCCAAGAGACTAGCGGGGGCCCCTACAATGAGCAGTTCTTC,CASSQETSGGPYNEQFF